This passage covers 21 T cell receptor beta chains from one sample sequenced in a study of response to subunit inactivated influenza vaccine. TCRdb reprocessed the RT-PCR reads with MiXCR, giving one entry per CDR3 protein. The sample records hundreds of thousands of distinct CDR3 sequences, 13% being singletons. Source: PBMCs from blood, taken about 6 weeks after vaccination. These receptors all stem from a man aged 50-59 years who received an inactivated influenza vaccine.

The CDR3 DNA reads TGTGCCAGCAGTTACTCGACAGGAGATCAGCCCCAGCATTTT. This translates into CASSYSTGDQPQHF. J is TRBJ1-5 and V is TRBV6-5; D may be TRBD1 (6 bases). There are 14 residues in the CDR3. V dropped 0 bases and J dropped 5 bases, with 8 bases sitting between them. Germline V CDR1 and CDR2: MNHEY, SVGAGI.

This rearrangement joins TRBV12-3 or TRBV12-4 to TRBJ1-3; a weak D match, TRBD1 (5 bases). Trimming took 5 bases from V and 0 from J, leaving 14 bases between them. The CDR3 extends over 16 amino acids. For the CDR3, the DNA is TGTGCCAGCAGTCCCGGGACCCTAGTCTCTGGAAACACCATATATTTT. It encodes CASSPGTLVSGNTIYF.

This clonotype has a handful of counts. The chain uses TRBV6-2 or TRBV6-3 and TRBJ2-5; no clear D. CDR1 is MNHEY and CDR2 is SVGEGT in the germline V gene. The CDR3 sequence is 12 residues long. V lost 0 bases, J lost 7 bases, and 6 bases lay in between. The CDR3, as DNA: TGTGCCAGCAGTTACTCGAGTGGGACCCAGTACTTC. This gives the protein CASSYSSGTQYF.

This chain uses TRBV12-3 or TRBV12-4 with TRBJ1-5; D not resolved. This CDR3 has 14 residues. Trimming cost V 5 bases and J 7 bases, with 15 bases left between them. CDR3 protein: CASSVGLVSQPQHF. Here the CDR3 DNA reads TGTGCCAGCAGTGTTGGACTGGTATCACAGCCCCAGCATTTT.

The chain carries TRBV15 and TRBJ1-2, with TRBD1 matching over 9 bases. With 1 base clipped from V and 6 bases from J, the junction kept 9 bases outside the gene matches. Germline lookup yields CDR1 LNHNV and CDR2 YYDKDF (reference sequence). The CDR3 runs 16 residues. The CDR3 loop reads CATSRGITGGDNGYTF. CDR3 DNA sequence: TGTGCCACCAGCAGAGGGATCACAGGGGGCGATAATGGCTACACCTTC.

This clonotype was counted only a few times. V and J are TRBV7-2 and TRBJ1-2, with a possible D match to TRBD1 (6 bases). The V end lost 2 bases, the J end lost 4 bases, and 14 bases lay between the germline ends. There are 15 residues in the CDR3. CDR1 is SGHTA and CDR2 is FQGNSA in the germline V gene. CDR3 DNA: TGTGCCAGCAGCTTAAATGGGGGCGCGGGCTATGGCTACACCTTC. The encoded protein is CASSLNGGAGYGYTF. Supplemented by reference TRBV7-2 and TRBJ1-2, the full variable domain reads GAGVSQSPSNKVTEKGKDVELRCDPISGHTALYWYRQSLGQGLEFLIYFQGNSAPDKSGLPSDRFSAERTGGSVSTLTIQRTQQEDSAVYLCASSLNGGAGYGYTFGSGTRLTVV.

Many counts were recorded for this clonotype. The V and J genes are TRBV7-9 and TRBJ2-3; TRBD1 is a possible D gene (6 bases). Germline assignment: CDR1 SEHNR and CDR2 FQNEAQ (reference sequence). The CDR3 has 12 residues. V gave up 3 bases and J gave up 7 bases, with 8 bases separating them. CDR3 loop: CASSFTGYTQYF. The CDR3 DNA reads TGTGCCAGCAGCTTTACAGGGTATACGCAGTATTTT.

DNA of the CDR3: TGCAGTGCCCACTCGAGGGGACAGATAACCTACGAGCAGTACTTC. This gives the protein CSAHSRGQITYEQYF. V and J are TRBV20-1 and TRBJ2-7, with TRBD1 identical over 7 bases. Trimming took 6 bases from V and 2 from J; bases not matched to a gene: 13. The CDR3 has 15 residues. CDR1 and CDR2 (germline): DFQATT, SNEGSKA (reference sequence).

In its sample, this clonotype was seen many times. This chain uses TRBV7-9 with TRBJ2-1; D could derive from TRBD1 or TRBD2 (5 bases each). V dropped 1 base and J dropped 8 bases, with 18 bases sitting between them. Germline V CDR1 and CDR2: SEHNR, FQNEAQ (reference sequence). The CDR3 has 16 amino acids. DNA for the CDR3: TGTGCCAGCAGCTTAGTGGTGGGACCCAGCAGAGATGAGCAGTTCTTC. This codes for CASSLVVGPSRDEQFF.

This clonotype appeared many times. In nucleotides, the CDR3 is TGCAGTGCTTTAACCGGGACTAGCGTATACAATGAGCAGTTCTTC. The encoded protein is CSALTGTSVYNEQFF. This chain connects TRBV20-1 to TRBJ2-1; the match to TRBD2 covers 10 bases. Germline CDR1 and CDR2: DFQATT and SNEGSKA (reference sequence). V trimming: 5 bases; J trimming: 4 bases; junction bases outside the gene matches: 8. This CDR3 contains 15 residues.

This clonotype has just a few counts. The chain has TRBV27 and TRBJ2-3, with 8 bases fitting TRBD1. The CDR3 consists of 15 residues. Looked up from germline, CDR1 is MNHEY and CDR2 is SMNVEV (reference sequence). J was trimmed by 8 bases and V by 4 bases; bases with no gene match: 11. As DNA, the CDR3 is TGTGCCAGCAGTTCGTCGGACAGGGTCGGTGCTACGCAGTATTTT. As protein: CASSSSDRVGATQYF.

This chain joins TRBV10-3 and TRBJ2-7, with D perhaps matching TRBD2 (7 bases). Germline V gene lookup returns CDR1 ENHRY and CDR2 SYGVKD. The CDR3 contains 16 residues. The germline V and J ends were trimmed by 4 bases and 1 base, with 17 bases remaining between them. The CDR3 region is CAISAEGGLTSYEQYF. CDR3 coding DNA: TGTGCCATCAGTGCGGAGGGGGGGCTGACATCCTACGAGCAGTACTTC.

This clonotype came up a few times. V is TRBV12-3 or TRBV12-4 and J is TRBJ2-5; 7 positions match TRBD1. The CDR3 loop spans 14 amino acids. V shed 5 bases, J shed 5 bases, and the junction held 8 bases outside the gene matches. The DNA of the CDR3 is TGTGCCAGCAGTGTCTCGACAGGGCGGGAGACCCAGTACTTC. Translating it yields CASSVSTGRETQYF.

V usage is TRBV7-2 and J usage is TRBJ2-3, with 8 bases matching TRBD2. The CDR3 contains 14 residues. Trimming removed 6 bases from V and 2 bases from J; junction bases left unmatched: 4. Germline CDR1 is SGHTA and CDR2 is FQGNSA. The CDR3 protein is CASSRSGATDTQYF. The CDR3 nucleotides read TGTGCCAGCAGTCGTAGCGGGGCCACAGATACGCAGTATTTT.

This clonotype was recorded at least ten times. The rearrangement links TRBV10-3 to TRBJ2-5; D might be TRBD1 or TRBD2, each matching 5 bases. V lost 0 bases to trimming and J lost 4 bases, with 9 bases between them. This CDR3 is 14 amino acids long. Germline loops: CDR1 ENHRY, CDR2 SYGVKD. The CDR3 DNA reads as TGTGCCATCAGTGAGTCACAGGAGGCAGAGACCCAGTACTTC. This sequence encodes CAISESQEAETQYF.

V is TRBV15 and J is TRBJ2-6, with 7 bases identical to TRBD1. Looked up from germline, CDR1 is LNHNV and CDR2 is YYDKDF (reference sequence). Trimming removed 1 base from V and 2 bases from J; junction bases left unmatched: 2. The CDR3 length is 16 residues. This CDR3 is CATSRGDRAGANVLTF. DNA for the CDR3: TGTGCCACCAGCAGAGGAGACAGGGCTGGGGCCAACGTCCTGACTTTC. Variable domain in full (rest from reference TRBV15 and TRBJ2-6): DAMVIQNPRYQVTQFGKPVTLSCSQTLNHNVMYWYQQKSSQAPKLLFHYYDKDFNNEADTPDNFQSRRPNTSFCFLDIRSPGLGDTAMYLCATSRGDRAGANVLTFGAGSRLTVL.

The V gene is TRBV7-6, the J gene TRBJ1-6; D perhaps matches TRBD1 (6 bases). Trimming took off 4 bases at V and 7 bases at J, with 20 bases between the two ends. The CDR3 spans 17 residues. Germline values: CDR1 SGHVS, CDR2 FNYEAQ. The CDR3 loop reads CASSSQIGQGPNSPLHF. The CDR3, as DNA: TGTGCCAGCAGCTCCCAAATAGGTCAGGGGCCAAATTCACCCCTCCACTTT.

V and J are TRBV20-1 and TRBJ1-1, with D maybe TRBD1 (6 bases). Trimming left V 8 bases short and J 3 bases short, with 13 bases between. Germline CDR1 reads DFQATT; CDR2 reads SNEGSKA (reference sequence). The CDR3 is 12 amino acids. For the CDR3, the DNA is TGCAGTCGGGTGGGGGGCCACACTGAAGCTTTCTTT. Residues: CSRVGGHTEAFF.

The chain has TRBV7-3 and TRBJ2-3; D call uncertain. V lost 1 base, J lost 6 bases, and 11 bases lay in between. This CDR3 comprises 14 residues. Germline V CDR1 and CDR2: SGHTA, FQGTGA. The CDR3 DNA is TGTGCCAGCAGCTTAAGGGCCTACGAGGATACGCAGTATTTT. Protein product: CASSLRAYEDTQYF. Complete variable domain (other parts from reference TRBV7-3 and TRBJ2-3): GAGVSQTPSNKVTEKGKYVELRCDPISGHTALYWYRQSLGQGPEFLIYFQGTGAADDSGLPNDRFFAVRPEGSVSTLKIQRTERGDSAVYLCASSLRAYEDTQYFGPGTRLTVL.

This clonotype was seen a handful of times. The chain recombines TRBV7-8 with TRBJ1-2; D not certain. Germline values: CDR1 SGHVS, CDR2 FQNEAQ. V dropped 1 base and J dropped 7 bases, with 10 bases sitting between them. This CDR3 has 13 residues. The CDR3 nucleotides are TGTGCCAGCAGCTTAGAAGGGTTCCGTGGCTACACCTTC. Its protein product is CASSLEGFRGYTF.

The chain is built from TRBV9 and TRBJ2-5; D unclear. V was trimmed by 0 bases and J by 1 base, leaving 7 bases between them. CDR1 is SGDLS and CDR2 is YYNGEE in the germline V gene. The CDR3 is 14 residues long. The CDR3 protein is CASSVAALQETQYF. The CDR3 bases are TGTGCCAGCAGCGTAGCGGCACTCCAAGAGACCCAGTACTTC.